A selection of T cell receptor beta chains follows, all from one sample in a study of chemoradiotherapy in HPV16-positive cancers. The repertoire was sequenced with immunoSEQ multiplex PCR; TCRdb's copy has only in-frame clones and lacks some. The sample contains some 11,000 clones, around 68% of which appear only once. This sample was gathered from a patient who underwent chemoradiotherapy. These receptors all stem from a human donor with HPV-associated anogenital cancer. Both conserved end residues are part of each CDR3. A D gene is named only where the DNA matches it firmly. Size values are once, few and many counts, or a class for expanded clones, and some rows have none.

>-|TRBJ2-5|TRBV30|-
TGTGCCTGGAGTGAAGGGGCGGGGGAGACCCAGTACTTC
CAWSEGAGETQYF
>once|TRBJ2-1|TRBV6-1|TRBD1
TGTGCCAGCAGTGAAAGACAGGGGGGGGAGACTAGCTCCTACAATGAGCAGTTCTTC
CASSERQGGETSSYNEQFF
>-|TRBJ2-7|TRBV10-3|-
TGTGCCAACACTCAGCGGCTCGGCGGGGAGCAGTACTTC
CANTQRLGGEQYF
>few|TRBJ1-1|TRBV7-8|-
TGTGCCAGCAGCCCCAGGGATCGTCAGGAAGCTTTCTTT
CASSPRDRQEAFF
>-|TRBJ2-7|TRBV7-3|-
TGTGCCAGCAGCCCGTCCGGCGGTTCCTACGAGCAGTACTTC
CASSPSGGSYEQYF
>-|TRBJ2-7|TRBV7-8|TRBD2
TGTGCCAGCAGCCCCCGACTAGCAGAGTCCTACGAGCAGTACTTC
CASSPRLAESYEQYF
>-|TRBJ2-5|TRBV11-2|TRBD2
TGTGCCAGCAGCCCCACCGGGACTAGCGGGACCCAGTACTTC
CASSPTGTSGTQYF
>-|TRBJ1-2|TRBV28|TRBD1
TGTGCCAGCAAACTCGGGACAGTGGCTGGCTACACCTTC
CASKLGTVAGYTF
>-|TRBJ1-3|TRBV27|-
TGTGCCAGCACGCCGCCTAGGGGGGGCGGAAACACCATATATTTT
CASTPPRGGGNTIYF
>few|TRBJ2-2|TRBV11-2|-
TGTGCCAGCAGCTTAGTCACAGGGAACACCGGGGAGCTGTTTTTT
CASSLVTGNTGELFF
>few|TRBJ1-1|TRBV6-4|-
TGTGCCAGCAGCCCTAACCCGGGGAACACTGAAGCTTTCTTT
CASSPNPGNTEAFF
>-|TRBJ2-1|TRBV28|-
TGTGCCAGCAGTCCCCCCGGCAGGGGCGCCCTCTCCTACAATGAGCAGTTCTTC
CASSPPGRGALSYNEQFF
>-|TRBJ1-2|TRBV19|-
TGTGCCAGTAGTATCTCTGTCTATGGCTACACCTTC
CASSISVYGYTF
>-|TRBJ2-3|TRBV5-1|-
TGCGCCAGCTCGGTAGAGGAGGGAGGCACAGATACGCAGTATTTT
CASSVEEGGTDTQYF
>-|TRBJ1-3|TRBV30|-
TGTGCCCTATGGAGAGTAAGGACTGGAAACACCATATATTTT
CALWRVRTGNTIYF
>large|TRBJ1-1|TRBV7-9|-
TGTGCCAGCAGCTTAGCGGGGGCCCCAACAGGGATCTTTACATTT
CASSLAGAPTGIFTF
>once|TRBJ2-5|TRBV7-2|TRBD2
TGTGCCAGCAGCCCAGGACTAGCTTTTATGGAGACCCAGTACTTC
CASSPGLAFMETQYF
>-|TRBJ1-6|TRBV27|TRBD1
TGTGCCAGCAGCCGGGACAGGGATTTCTGGATTTCACCCCTCCACTTT
CASSRDRDFWISPLHF
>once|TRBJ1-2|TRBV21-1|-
TGTGCCAGCAGCAAGGGGGACAGCCCCTACTATGGCTACACCTTC
CASSKGDSPYYGYTF
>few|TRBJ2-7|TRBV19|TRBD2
TGTGCCAGTAGTTCTCGGACTAGCGGCTCCGGTGGCTCCTACGAGCAGTACTTC
CASSSRTSGSGGSYEQYF
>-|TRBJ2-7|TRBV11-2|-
TGTGCCAGCAGCGTCTCTTACGAGCAGTACTTC
CASSVSYEQYF
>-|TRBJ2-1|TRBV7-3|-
TGTGCCAGCAGCGAGGGATATGAGCAGTTCTTC
CASSEGYEQFF
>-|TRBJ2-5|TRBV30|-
TGTGCCTGGAGTCCCCGGAGGTTAGGGCAAGAGACCCAGTACTTC
CAWSPRRLGQETQYF
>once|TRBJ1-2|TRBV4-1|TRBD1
TGCGCCAGCAGCCAAGATCCGGGACAGCTCTATGGCTACACCTTC
CASSQDPGQLYGYTF
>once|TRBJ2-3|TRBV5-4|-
TGTGCCAGCAGCTTTCCATTCCCAGATACGCAGTATTTT
CASSFPFPDTQYF
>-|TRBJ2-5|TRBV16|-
TGTGCCAGCAGCCAATCCCGGGGGGCGATCGGGGAGACCCAGTACTTC
CASSQSRGAIGETQYF
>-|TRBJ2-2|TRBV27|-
TGTGCCAGCAGCCCGGGGACGAGCAACACCGGGGAGCTGTTTTTT
CASSPGTSNTGELFF
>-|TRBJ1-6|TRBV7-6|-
TGTGCCAGCAGCCTGACTAGCTCCTATAATTCACCCCTCCACTTT
CASSLTSSYNSPLHF
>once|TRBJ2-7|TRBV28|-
TGTGCCAGCAGTTTAGGAGCCTACGAGCAGTACTTC
CASSLGAYEQYF
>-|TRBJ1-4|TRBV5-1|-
TGCGCCAGCAGCTTGACGGGAGAGACAACTAATGAAAAACTGTTTTTT
CASSLTGETTNEKLFF
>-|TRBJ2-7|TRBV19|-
TGTGCCAGTAGTACCTCGGGACTCGGCTACGAGCAGTACTTC
CASSTSGLGYEQYF
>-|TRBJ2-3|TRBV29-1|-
TGCAGCGTTGTTCAGGGGACTAGCACAGATACGCAGTATTTT
CSVVQGTSTDTQYF
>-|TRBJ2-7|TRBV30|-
TGTGCCTGGAGTGTAAAGCGCCCCGAGCAGTACTTC
CAWSVKRPEQYF
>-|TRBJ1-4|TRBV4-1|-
TGCGCCAGCAGCCAAGAACAGGGAGGGCCTAATGAAAAACTGTTTTTT
CASSQEQGGPNEKLFF
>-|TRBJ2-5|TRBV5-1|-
TGCGCCAGCAGCTTTACCGGGACAAATCAAGAGACCCAGTACTTC
CASSFTGTNQETQYF
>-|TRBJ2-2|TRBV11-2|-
TGTGCCAGCAGCTTAAGGGACGGACTGAACACCGGGGAGCTGTTTTTT
CASSLRDGLNTGELFF
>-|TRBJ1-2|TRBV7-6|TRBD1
TGTGCCAGCAGCTTAGCCAGGGGGACAGGGTCGGTCTCAACCTCTTCCAACTATGGCTACACCTTC
CASSLARGTGSVSTSSNYGYTF
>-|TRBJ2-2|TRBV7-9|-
TGTGCCAGCAGCTTAGCAGGGGGGACCGGGGAGCTGTTTTTT
CASSLAGGTGELFF
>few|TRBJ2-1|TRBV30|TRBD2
TGTGCCTGGAGTGGGGGGACTAGCGGGAGCGCCTACAATGAGCAGTTCTTC
CAWSGGTSGSAYNEQFF
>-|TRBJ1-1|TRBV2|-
TGTGCCAGCACAGCGTTGAAGAACACTGAAGCTTTCTTT
CASTALKNTEAFF
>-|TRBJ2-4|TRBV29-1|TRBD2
TGCAGCGCCATGGGACTAGCGGGGAGCATTCAGTACTTC
CSAMGLAGSIQYF
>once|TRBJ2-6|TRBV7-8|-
TGTGCCAGCAGCCTACGGACGGAATTACGCTCTGGGGCCAACGTCCTGACTTTC
CASSLRTELRSGANVLTF
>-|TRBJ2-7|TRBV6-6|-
TGTGCCAGCACCTCGTCGGGAACCCACCATCGGGTCGAGCAGTACTTC
CASTSSGTHHRVEQYF
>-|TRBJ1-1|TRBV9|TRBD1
TGTGCCAGCAGCGTGGGACAGGGGGGCACTGAAGCTTTCTTT
CASSVGQGGTEAFF
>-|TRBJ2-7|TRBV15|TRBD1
TGTGCCACCAGCAGATCCCTACTTCCCGGACAGGGGGCCCCCTACGAGCAGTACTTC
CATSRSLLPGQGAPYEQYF
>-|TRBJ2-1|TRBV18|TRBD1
TGTGCCAGCTCACTTAAGACAGGGGGCTCCCATGAGCAGTTCTTC
CASSLKTGGSHEQFF
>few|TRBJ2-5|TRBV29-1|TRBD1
TGCAGCGTTGAACCGGACAGGGGTCGGCAAGAGACCCAGTACTTC
CSVEPDRGRQETQYF
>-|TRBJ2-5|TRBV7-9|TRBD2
TGTGCCAGCAGCTCCGGACTAGCTGAGTACTTC
CASSSGLAEYF
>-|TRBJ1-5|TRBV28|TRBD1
TGTGCCAGCAGCCACCGACAGGGTGGGCAGCCCCAGCATTTT
CASSHRQGGQPQHF
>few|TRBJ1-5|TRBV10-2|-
TGCGCCAGCAGTGGGTACGGGGGAAATCAGCCCCAGCATTTT
CASSGYGGNQPQHF